These 16 T cell receptor beta chains share one sample of origin, sequenced in a study of monozygotic twins with inflammatory bowel disease. For each CDR3 protein, TCRdb gives one entry from its re-call of the 5' RACE reads, without DNA. In total, the table holds under 350,000 distinct CDR3 sequences. Sequencing input: blood. The receptor set was obtained from a human donor with ulcerative colitis or Crohn's disease, or a healthy co-twin of an affected twin (not recorded which).

The chain couples TRBV10-3 to TRBJ1-6; the D gene TCRdb calls, TRBD1, cannot be checked with no DNA. Germline CDR1 is ENHRY and CDR2 is SYGVKD. The CDR3 runs 15 residues. The CDR3: CAISESGGQVSPLHF.

The genes are TRBV29-1 and TRBJ2-5; TCRdb picks TRBD2, but there is no DNA to check that call. This CDR3 is 14 amino acids long. Germline values: CDR1 SQVTM, CDR2 ANQGSEA. CDR3 sequence: CSAGTSGSLETQYF.

The V gene is TRBV24-1, the J gene TRBJ2-1; TCRdb's D call, TRBD1, is unchecked because there is no DNA. Germline CDR1 is KGHDR and CDR2 is SFDVKD. This CDR3 spans 15 amino acids. The chain's CDR3 is CATSDTGRTYNEQFF.

This chain joins TRBV6-5 and TRBJ2-7; TCRdb returns TRBD1, unconfirmable since there is no DNA. CDR1 is MNHEY and CDR2 is SVGAGI in the germline V gene. The length of the CDR3 is 12 residues. CDR3 in amino acids: CASSYFGGGQYF.

This chain joins TRBV4-1 and TRBJ1-4; TCRdb indicates TRBD1, and absent DNA this call remains unverified. Germline V gene lookup returns CDR1 MGHRA and CDR2 YSYEKL. There are 18 residues in the CDR3. The CDR3 region is CASSRTPGQGAANEKLFF.

CDR3 in amino acids: CASSQDAGPNYGYTF. This rearrangement joins TRBV4-3 to TRBJ1-2. CDR1 and CDR2 (germline): LGHNA, YSLEER. There are 15 residues in the CDR3.

This chain joins TRBV7-2 and TRBJ2-7; TCRdb reports TRBD1, a call that lacks DNA to check it against. Germline CDR1 and CDR2: SGHTA and FQGNSA. The CDR3 is 14 amino acids. CDR3 region: CASSFGARLSEQYF.

The chain links TRBV5-6 to TRBJ2-7. The CDR3 is made up of 15 amino acids. Germline V gene sequence: CDR1 SGHDT, CDR2 YYEEEE. The CDR3 reads CASSFLKVFDYEQYF.

The chain recombines TRBV29-1 with TRBJ1-2. CDR3 length equals 13 residues. The germline gives CDR1 SQVTM, CDR2 ANQGSEA. The CDR3 region is CSVEVAEYYGYTF. Filled out from reference TRBV29-1 and TRBJ1-2, the complete variable domain reads SAVISQKPSRDICQRGTSLTIQCQVDSQVTMMFWYRQQPGQSLTLIATANQGSEATYESGFVIDKFPISRPNLTFSTLTVSNMSPEDSSIYLCSVEVAEYYGYTFGSGTRLTVV.

The V and J genes are TRBV12-3 or TRBV12-4 and TRBJ2-2; TCRdb proposes TRBD1, but this gene call is untestable without DNA. This CDR3 has 15 amino acids. CDR3 in amino acids: CASPRTATNTGELFF.

This chain uses TRBV5-6 with TRBJ1-1; the TCRdb D gene call, TRBD1, has no DNA to confirm it. The CDR3 covers 15 residues. Germline lookup yields CDR1 SGHDT and CDR2 YYEEEE. CDR3 residues: CASSLYTGENTEAFF.

The genes are TRBV6-2 or TRBV6-3 and TRBJ2-7; the D gene TCRdb calls, TRBD2, cannot be checked with no DNA. The CDR3 is 20 amino acids. In germline, CDR1 is MNHEY, CDR2 SVGEGT. This chain's CDR3 is CASSYYGSASGRQTGYEQYF.

V is TRBV7-8 and J is TRBJ2-7. From germline, CDR1 is SGHVS and CDR2 FQNEAQ. The CDR3 extends over 14 amino acids. CDR3 region: CASRFDVGQSEQYF.

The rearrangement joins TRBV7-2 to TRBJ1-3. CDR1 SGHTA and CDR2 FQGNSA come from the germline V gene. The CDR3 has 12 amino acids. The CDR3 region is CASSRQGNTIYF.

This sequence joins TRBV5-5 and TRBJ2-7; TCRdb returns TRBD1, unconfirmable since there is no DNA. From germline, CDR1 is SGHKS and CDR2 YYEKEE (reference sequence). The CDR3 sequence is 17 residues long. The CDR3 protein is CASSLDFGILSSYEQYF. Full variable domain (rest looked up from reference TRBV5-5 and TRBJ2-7): DAGVTQSPTHLIKTRGQQVTLRCSPISGHKSVSWYQQVLGQGPQFIFQYYEKEERGRGNFPDRFSARQFPNYSSELNVNALLLGDSALYLCASSLDFGILSSYEQYFGPGTRLTVT.

The V call is TRBV24-1, the J call TRBJ2-1. Germline loops: CDR1 KGHDR, CDR2 SFDVKD. The CDR3 is 15 amino acids. The CDR3: CATSDRQRTYNEQFF.